This T cell receptor beta chain is from a study of Tregs in tolerant kidney transplant recipients. Germline V gene lookup returns CDR1 SGHVS and CDR2 FNYEAQ. The CDR3 runs 17 residues. The V segment lost 4 bases and the J segment 5 bases; nucleotides outside the gene matches: 16. Study-wide results and caveats: In tolerant patients, donor-specific Tregs outgrew total Tregs, suggesting antigen-driven expansion. Some patients' samples used different primers over time, so nucleotide sequences weren't comparable. Validation in larger populations is needed because few patients were studied.

The data were produced by immunoSEQ multiplex PCR, yet TCRdb's version contains in-frame clones alone and is incomplete. The sample has roughly 25,000 clones. A word on this clone: Its antigen is not known. The read halts 3 residues ahead of the CDR3 end, with the missing end drawn from the germline J gene.

Related graft donors supplied nonmyeloablative bone marrow transplants, and mixed chimerism was transient. Unstimulated Tregs (CD4+CD25+CD127-) and CD4+CD25- non-Tregs were sorted from PBMCs. V usage is TRBV7-6 and J usage is TRBJ2-7; the match to TRBD1 covers 8 bases. The sequence was obtained from a human patient who received a combined kidney and bone marrow transplant. Part of the T cell pool may stem from the graft donor. Sequencing used CD4+ T cells from blood (PBMCs), obtained 6 months after the transplant. The sequenced CDR3 bases are TGTGCCAGCAGCTACTCCGGAGTCGGGACAGGTATCCACGAG. As protein: CASSYSGVGTGIHE. The whole CDR3 region reads CASSYSGVGTGIHEQYF.